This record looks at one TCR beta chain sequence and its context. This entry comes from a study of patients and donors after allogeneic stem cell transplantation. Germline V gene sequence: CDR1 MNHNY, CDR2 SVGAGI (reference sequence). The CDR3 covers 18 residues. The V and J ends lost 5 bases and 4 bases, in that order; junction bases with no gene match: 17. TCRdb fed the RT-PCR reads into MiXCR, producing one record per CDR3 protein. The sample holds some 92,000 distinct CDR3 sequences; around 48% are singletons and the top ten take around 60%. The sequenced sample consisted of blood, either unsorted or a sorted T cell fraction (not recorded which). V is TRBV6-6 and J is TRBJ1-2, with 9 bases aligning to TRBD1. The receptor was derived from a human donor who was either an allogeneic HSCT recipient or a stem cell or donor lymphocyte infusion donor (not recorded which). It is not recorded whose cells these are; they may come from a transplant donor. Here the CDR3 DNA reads TGTGCCAGCAGTAGGACCGGGACAGGGAAAGCGCGGATCTATGGCTACACCTTC. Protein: CASSRTGTGKARIYGYTF.